Below, 29 T cell receptor beta chains from the same sample are listed, as sequenced in a study of CD8 T cells in ankylosing spondylitis. MiXCR was run by TCRdb on the 5' RACE reads, yielding one entry per CDR3 protein. This table holds a few hundred thousand distinct CDR3 sequences, over 15% found once. The sample was blood, either unsorted or a sorted T cell fraction (not recorded which). The receptors originated from a male donor with ankylosing spondylitis or in good health (not recorded which).

The rearrangement uses TRBV4-1 and TRBJ1-1; D call uncertain. Germline V gives CDR1 MGHRA, CDR2 YSYEKL. This CDR3 is built from 15 residues. Between the trimmed V and J ends, which lost 0 bases and 3 bases, there was a span of 11 bases. The DNA of the CDR3 is TGCGCCAGCAGCCAAGATCCAGGATTGGACACTGAAGCTTTCTTT. Its protein is CASSQDPGLDTEAFF.

V usage is TRBV6-5 and J usage is TRBJ2-7; a weak D match, TRBD1 (6 bases). This CDR3 contains 14 residues. V lost 3 bases to trimming and J lost 0 bases, with 9 bases between them. Germline CDR1 MNHEY, CDR2 SVGAGI. In DNA form, the CDR3 reads TGTGCCAGCAGTTATAGGGGGAGCTCCTACGAGCAGTACTTC. It encodes CASSYRGSSYEQYF.

The gene calls are TRBV6-1 and TRBJ1-5; D remains ambiguous. The CDR3 is made up of 14 amino acids. CDR1 and CDR2 (germline): MNHNS, SASEGT. V lost 6 bases to trimming and J lost 0 bases, with 9 bases between them. CDR3 loop: CASSQINSNQPQHF. The DNA for the CDR3 is TGTGCCAGCAGCCAAATCAATAGCAATCAGCCCCAGCATTTT.

This chain uses TRBV6-1 with TRBJ2-1; TRBD2 matches at 8 bases. Germline V gene sequence: CDR1 MNHNS, CDR2 SASEGT. V was clipped by 6 bases and J by 8 bases; unmatched bases: 15. This CDR3 contains 16 residues. CDR3 sequence reads: CASRPPAGGLSDEQFF. Here the CDR3 DNA reads TGTGCCAGCAGGCCCCCCGCGGGAGGCCTCAGTGATGAGCAGTTCTTC.

The V call is TRBV27, the J call TRBJ2-1; 16 bases agree with TRBD2. The CDR3 runs 16 residues. Trimming cost V 5 bases and J 7 bases; bases outside gene matches: 5. Germline V gene sequence: CDR1 MNHEY, CDR2 SMNVEV (reference sequence). CDR3 in amino acids: CASSPGTSGRENEQFF. The CDR3 nucleotides are TGTGCCAGCAGTCCCGGGACTAGCGGGAGGGAAAATGAGCAGTTCTTC.

This rearrangement joins TRBV11-2 to TRBJ1-6, with D possibly matching TRBD1 (5 bases). The CDR3 is 15 residues long. Trimming took 1 base from V and 5 from J, leaving 9 bases between them. Germline V gives CDR1 SGHAT, CDR2 FQNNGV. The CDR3 DNA is TGTGCCAGCAGCTTAGTAACAGGCGATAATTCACCCCTCCACTTT. Its translation: CASSLVTGDNSPLHF.

This chain connects TRBV20-1 to TRBJ2-1, with D maybe TRBD2 (6 bases). Trimming took off 6 bases at V and 8 bases at J, with 23 bases between the two ends. CDR3 length: 15 residues. Germline V gene lookup returns CDR1 DFQATT and CDR2 SNEGSKA (reference sequence). This chain's CDR3 is CSASGLKLERDEQFF. The CDR3 region has the DNA TGCAGTGCCTCGGGACTGAAACTAGAAAGGGATGAGCAGTTCTTC.

This clonotype was recorded many times. CDR3 nucleotide sequence: TGTGCCAGCACCCCTTCCCCCACAGATACGCAGTATTTT. This gives the protein CASTPSPTDTQYF. The chain recombines TRBV6-1 with TRBJ2-3; D not certain. V gave up 7 bases and J gave up 2 bases, with 10 bases separating them. Germline CDR1 reads MNHNS; CDR2 reads SASEGT. There are 13 residues in the CDR3.

This clonotype was picked up a small number of times. This chain joins TRBV20-1 and TRBJ1-5; D perhaps matches TRBD1 (6 bases). There are 15 residues in the CDR3. V lost 1 base and J 0 bases, leaving 10 bases between the germline ends. Per the germline V gene, CDR1 is DFQATT and CDR2 is SNEGSKA (reference sequence). The chain's CDR3 is CSARVSGDSNQPQHF. For the CDR3, the DNA is TGCAGTGCTAGAGTATCAGGGGATAGCAATCAGCCCCAGCATTTT.

CDR3 in DNA: TGTGCCAGCAGTTTAAGGGTACCAGGGGGCGTCGGGCAATTGGCCTACGAGCAGTACTTC. Translating gives CASSLRVPGGVGQLAYEQYF. This rearrangement joins TRBV12-3 or TRBV12-4 to TRBJ2-7, with TRBD1 identical over 8 bases. V lost 2 bases, J lost 2 bases, and 20 bases stayed unmatched. The CDR3 length is 20 residues.

This clonotype was seen more than once but under ten times. The chain employs TRBV14 and TRBJ2-1; D is undetermined. This CDR3 is 14 amino acids long. Germline-derived CDR1 and CDR2 are SGHDN and FVKESK. V lost 1 base to trimming and J lost 0 bases, with 4 bases between them. CDR3 region: CASSQVTSYNEQFF. As DNA, the CDR3 is TGTGCCAGCAGCCAAGTGACCTCCTACAATGAGCAGTTCTTC.

This clonotype showed up just a few times. The rearrangement joins TRBV27 to TRBJ2-7; 7 bases align to TRBD1. Germline CDR1 MNHEY, CDR2 SMNVEV (reference sequence). With V trimmed by 6 bases and J by 4 bases, 6 bases remained unmatched. The CDR3 totals 13 residues. The CDR3 loop is CASRTGNPYEQYF. CDR3 sequence (DNA): TGTGCCAGCAGGACAGGGAACCCTTACGAGCAGTACTTC.

This clonotype has a handful of counts. The V call is TRBV12-3 or TRBV12-4, the J call TRBJ2-3; 9 bases map to TRBD2. This CDR3 region has 15 residues. V lost 3 bases, J lost 6 bases, and 7 bases stayed unmatched. CDR3 DNA: TGTGCCAGCAGTTTCACCCTAGCGGGAAGGGATACGCAGTATTTT. Translating it yields CASSFTLAGRDTQYF.

To note about this clonotype: At one end, the junction sequence differs from germline, possibly due to a read error. This chain uses TRBV3-1 with TRBJ1-2; D unclear. Germline-derived CDR1 and CDR2 are LGHDT and YNNKEL (reference sequence). The CDR3 loop spans 14 amino acids. The CDR3 here is CASSGRALAEGYPF. The CDR3 nucleotides read TGTGCCAGCAGCGGGCGTGCCTTGGCTGAGGGCTACCCCTTC.

The chain recombines TRBV27 with TRBJ2-7; possible D gene TRBD2, 6 bases. The CDR3 has 14 residues. Trimming took off 8 bases at V and 2 bases at J, with 16 bases between the two ends. Germline values: CDR1 MNHEY, CDR2 SMNVEV (reference sequence). This CDR3 reads CASHTSGAAYEQYF. CDR3 DNA: TGTGCCAGCCATACGTCGGGAGCCGCCTACGAGCAGTACTTC.

This clonotype was seen a few times. The rearrangement joins TRBV29-1 to TRBJ2-7; D may match TRBD1 or TRBD2 (7 bases each). V was trimmed by 5 bases and J by 4 bases, leaving 12 bases between them. The CDR3 sequence is 12 residues long. The germline V gene encodes CDR1 SQVTM and CDR2 ANQGSEA. The chain's CDR3 is CSVRQGGYEQYF. The CDR3 region has the DNA TGCAGCGTTCGCCAGGGGGGGTACGAGCAGTACTTC.

The sample holds a few counts of this clonotype. The chain carries TRBV18 and TRBJ2-7; possible D gene TRBD1, 6 bases. Trimming stripped 1 base from V and 1 base from J, with 8 bases between. The CDR3 has 14 amino acids. Per the germline V gene, CDR1 is KGHSH and CDR2 is LQKENI. The DNA for the CDR3 is TGTGCCAGCTCACCACGGGGGCTGTCCTACGAGCAGTACTTC. Translated, it gives CASSPRGLSYEQYF.

This clonotype has only a few counts. The J gene is TRBJ1-4, the V gene TRBV4-3; D unresolved. From germline, CDR1 is LGHNA and CDR2 YSLEER. V dropped 0 bases and J dropped 3 bases, with 8 bases sitting between them. The CDR3 is 15 residues long. The CDR3 protein is CASSQDNGSNEKLFF. In DNA form, the CDR3 reads TGCGCCAGCAGCCAAGACAACGGATCTAATGAAAAACTGTTTTTT.

The gene calls are TRBV7-9 and TRBJ2-1; possible D gene TRBD2, 6 bases. Trimming removed 5 bases at V and 2 bases at J, with 13 bases between. Per the germline V gene, CDR1 is SEHNR and CDR2 is FQNEAQ (reference sequence). This CDR3 contains 15 residues. The CDR3 nucleotides are TGTGCCAGCAGCGGGCGGGACTCGACCTACAATGAGCAGTTCTTC. It yields the protein CASSGRDSTYNEQFF.

This clonotype showed up just a few times. V usage is TRBV7-9 and J usage is TRBJ2-7; D is ambiguous. There are 13 residues in the CDR3. V dropped 2 bases and J dropped 0 bases, with 5 bases sitting between them. Germline values: CDR1 SEHNR, CDR2 FQNEAQ (reference sequence). The CDR3 bases are TGTGCCAGCAGCTTACCGATCTCCTACGAGCAGTACTTC. This codes for CASSLPISYEQYF.

This clonotype came up a few times. This chain uses TRBV27 with TRBJ2-2; D not certain. This CDR3 has 13 amino acids. Trimming took off 4 bases at V and 4 bases at J, with 7 bases between the two ends. The germline V gene has CDR1 MNHEY and CDR2 SMNVEV (reference sequence). CDR3 sequence reads: CASSSNPTGELFF. The CDR3 nucleotides read TGTGCCAGCAGTTCCAATCCCACCGGGGAGCTGTTTTTT.

With respect to this clonotype: At one end the junction does not follow the germline gene, possibly because of a read error. The chain couples TRBV5-1 to TRBJ2-3; D unresolved. Per germline, CDR1 SGHRS and CDR2 YFSETQ. CDR3 length: 13 residues. This CDR3 reads CARSFDLTDTQYF. CDR3 DNA sequence: TGCGCCAGAAGCTTCGATCTCACAGATACGCAGTATTTT.

This clonotype has more than one count but fewer than ten. The chain uses TRBV24-1 and TRBJ2-3; tentative D call: TRBD2 (5 bases). The V end was cut by 6 bases, the J end by 2 bases, with 8 bases between. There are 13 residues in the CDR3. Looked up from germline, CDR1 is KGHDR and CDR2 is SFDVKD. CDR3 sequence (DNA): TGTGCCACCAGTCCGGGGATCACAGATACGCAGTATTTT. Protein sequence: CATSPGITDTQYF.

This clonotype came up many times. The chain combines TRBV10-3 with TRBJ2-5; D may be TRBD1 (5 bases). CDR1 and CDR2 (germline): ENHRY, SYGVKD. This CDR3 has 15 amino acids. Deletions cut 2 bases from V and 2 bases from J, with 12 bases between. CDR3 loop: CAISEVTPGQETQYF. CDR3 nucleotides: TGTGCCATCAGTGAGGTGACTCCAGGGCAAGAGACCCAGTACTTC.

The chain joins TRBV6-2 or TRBV6-3 to TRBJ2-7; 8 bases fit TRBD1. CDR1 and CDR2 (germline): MNHEY, SVGEGT. The CDR3 is 16 residues long. V lost 0 bases to trimming and J lost 0 bases; unmatched junction nucleotides: 4. CDR3 residues: CASSYSTGANSYEQYF. Written as DNA, the CDR3 is TGTGCCAGCAGTTACTCGACAGGGGCTAACTCCTACGAGCAGTACTTC.

This chain joins TRBV5-6 and TRBJ2-2, with D perhaps matching TRBD2 (5 bases). The CDR3 is 14 amino acids. The germline gives CDR1 SGHDT, CDR2 YYEEEE. V was shortened by 0 bases and J by 7 bases, with 10 bases between the two germline ends. This CDR3 reads CASSLAPAGGELFF. Here the CDR3 DNA reads TGTGCCAGCAGCTTGGCCCCTGCGGGCGGGGAGCTGTTTTTT. Complete variable domain (other parts from reference TRBV5-6 and TRBJ2-2): DAGVTQSPTHLIKTRGQQVTLRCSPKSGHDTVSWYQQALGQGPQFIFQYYEEEERQRGNFPDRFSGHQFPNYSSELNVNALLLGDSALYLCASSLAPAGGELFFGEGSRLTVL.

As DNA, the CDR3 is TGTGCCAGTACCGCAGCCGGGACGAGGATTGAGGGCTACACCTTC. This sequence encodes CASTAAGTRIEGYTF. The chain links TRBV19 to TRBJ1-2; possibly TRBD1 for D (5 bases). The germline V and J ends were trimmed by 7 bases and 8 bases, with 23 bases remaining between them. CDR3 length: 15 residues. Germline CDR1 and CDR2: LNHDA and SQIVND (reference sequence).

The V and J genes are TRBV6-1 and TRBJ1-2, with 8 nucleotides matching TRBD1. Losses at the gene ends were 3 bases for V and 6 bases for J; bases not matched to a gene: 9. In germline, CDR1 is MNHNS, CDR2 SASEGT. The CDR3 runs 15 residues. In nucleotides, the CDR3 is TGTGCCAGCAGTGAGGGCAGGGGGCCGCAAGATGGCTACACCTTC. It translates to CASSEGRGPQDGYTF.

This chain connects TRBV7-2 to TRBJ2-5; a weak D match, TRBD2 (5 bases). Trimming took off 5 bases at V and 5 bases at J, with 21 bases between the two ends. Germline CDR1 is SGHTA and CDR2 is FQGNSA. The CDR3 is made up of 16 amino acids. The CDR3 protein is CASSPMVLGNGETQYF. In nucleotides, the CDR3 is TGTGCCAGCAGCCCAATGGTACTAGGAAATGGGGAGACCCAGTACTTC. Complete variable domain (other parts from reference TRBV7-2 and TRBJ2-5): GAGVSQSPSNKVTEKGKDVELRCDPISGHTALYWYRQSLGQGLEFLIYFQGNSAPDKSGLPSDRFSAERTGGSVSTLTIQRTQQEDSAVYLCASSPMVLGNGETQYFGPGTRLLVL.